This is a list of T cell receptor beta chains from one sample in a study of type 1 and type 2 diabetes patients. MiXCR, run by TCRdb on the multiplex PCR reads, gives a single entry per CDR3 protein. The repertoire has approximately 260,000 distinct CDR3 sequences, 45% to 60% of them found once; the top ten carry roughly 13%. The source material was peripheral blood mononuclear cells (PBMCs). These receptors came from a man between 18 and 35 years old with type 2 diabetes. Both conserved end residues are trimmed from each CDR3. Fields, in order: V gene, J gene, CDR3 protein.

V: TRBV20-1
J: TRBJ1-2
CDR3: SASLGLEYGYT

V: TRBV7-2
J: TRBJ1-5
CDR3: ASSTTGPNQPQH

V: TRBV2
J: TRBJ2-1
CDR3: ASKNQGGTNEQF

V: TRBV15
J: TRBJ1-4
CDR3: ATSVPQGVVEKLV

V: TRBV10-3
J: TRBJ2-6
CDR3: AISGDDSRSGANVLT

V: TRBV19
J: TRBJ1-2
CDR3: ASSIGQGAIGYT

V: TRBV6-6
J: TRBJ2-7
CDR3: ASSESMEISYEQY

V: TRBV15
J: TRBJ1-2
CDR3: ATSRQQGRDYGYT

V: TRBV19
J: TRBJ2-7
CDR3: ASSIQTGWNNYEQY

V: TRBV2
J: TRBJ2-6
CDR3: ASSRITISPSSGANVLT

V: TRBV5-1
J: TRBJ1-1
CDR3: ASSPRHLGNRNTEAF

V: TRBV10-3
J: TRBJ1-1
CDR3: AISFSRMRGDTEAF

V: TRBV11-2
J: TRBJ2-7
CDR3: ASSLGRTGTSVSYEQY

V: TRBV28
J: TRBJ2-6
CDR3: ASSPSQGTGANVLT

V: TRBV29-1
J: TRBJ2-7
CDR3: SARDHNLTYEQC

V: TRBV24-1
J: TRBJ2-5
CDR3: ATSDTQEYQETQY

V: TRBV6-5
J: TRBJ1-5
CDR3: AILDQPQH

V: TRBV24-1
J: TRBJ2-5
CDR3: ATSGTGGEETQY

V: TRBV2
J: TRBJ2-7
CDR3: ASSVGSYEQY

V: TRBV6-6
J: TRBJ2-7
CDR3: AIWAGGSYEQY

V: TRBV9
J: TRBJ2-7
CDR3: ASSGGTNSYEQY

V: TRBV6-1
J: TRBJ2-7
CDR3: ASSEGRGTYEQY

V: TRBV19
J: TRBJ2-2
CDR3: ASRTSGRRWTGELF

V: TRBV20-1
J: TRBJ2-7
CDR3: SATKGTEHLYEQY

V: TRBV4-2
J: TRBJ2-7
CDR3: ASSQGGSYEQY

V: TRBV5-1
J: TRBJ1-2
CDR3: ASSLGGLPRSEKRGYT

V: TRBV6-1
J: TRBJ2-5
CDR3: ASSEWTGERAQY

V: TRBV24-1
J: TRBJ1-5
CDR3: ATSVQGQPQH

V: TRBV11-2
J: TRBJ1-1
CDR3: ASSLIGGTEAF

V: TRBV2
J: TRBJ1-1
CDR3: ASGQGSNTEAF

V: TRBV29-1
J: TRBJ2-3
CDR3: SVPTSGTSTDTQY

V: TRBV7-2
J: TRBJ1-2
CDR3: ASSLDIWGPYGYT

V: TRBV5-1
J: TRBJ2-5
CDR3: ASRAGQEARETQY

V: TRBV6-2/TRBV6-3
J: TRBJ2-5
CDR3: ASSKQGAVQETQY

V: TRBV14
J: TRBJ2-1
CDR3: ASRPAADTQF

V: TRBV28
J: TRBJ1-1
CDR3: ASSPSYTEAF

V: TRBV28
J: TRBJ2-7
CDR3: ASRTGTYEQY

V: TRBV7-2
J: TRBJ2-3
CDR3: ASSLMAVDTQY

V: TRBV27
J: TRBJ2-7
CDR3: ASSLGLAGPYEQY

V: TRBV2
J: TRBJ2-7
CDR3: ATRTVTYEQY

V: TRBV7-8
J: TRBJ2-1
CDR3: ASSTRTSGESSYNEQF

V: TRBV9
J: TRBJ1-1
CDR3: ASGGSNTEAF

V: TRBV14
J: TRBJ1-1
CDR3: ASSKAVYGRAF